This TCR beta chain came from a study of regulatory T cells in long-lasting Graves disease. Study-level information: Prior antithyroid drug treatment in newly diagnosed Graves' patients lasted under 3 months. Study conclusions and caveats: TRBV28, TRBJ1-2 and TRBJ2-5 were favored in persistent disease. Limited samples may have lowered accuracy.

Time point reported: newly diagnosed GD, antithyroid drugs for less than 3 months. PBMCs were the source of the RNA used for TCR sequencing. Peripheral blood, at roughly 10 milliliters, went into EDTA tubes. CDR3 length: 13 amino acids. Germline CDR1 SQVTM, CDR2 ANQGSEA. V lost 7 bases to trimming and J lost 9 bases, with 19 bases between them. The authors built TCR beta libraries using iRepertoire HTBI primers and Arm-PCR of CDR3 regions. TCRdb called the multiplex PCR reads again in MiXCR, with one record for every CDR3 protein. The repertoire consists of 320,000 or so distinct CDR3 sequences, with 18% occurring once and the leading ten covering 35% to 45%. This clonotype was observed many times. Its matching antigen is unknown.

This clonotype originated in a female donor with Graves disease. The source was peripheral blood mononuclear cells (PBMCs), collected at new diagnosis, from a patient treated with antithyroid drugs. The chain is built from TRBV29-1 and TRBJ2-1; a possible D gene is TRBD1 (6 bases). The CDR3 sequence is CSARRDNEGEQFF. CDR3 sequence (DNA): TGCAGCGCCCGTCGGGACAACGAAGGTGAGCAGTTCTTC.